A single sample gave rise to the 29 T cell receptor beta chains below, sequenced in a study of T cell changes during pregnancy in multiple sclerosis. Method: immunoSEQ multiplex PCR; TCRdb's copy keeps in-frame clones and lacks some. The table has about 49,000 clones, nearly 90% seen once. Sample: peripheral blood, taken after pregnancy. These receptors originate from a female donor in good health, enrolled as a control in a pregnancy study.

The chain combines TRBV6-1 with TRBJ2-3; D ambiguous. The CDR3 runs to 15 residues. V shed 0 bases and J shed 4 bases, with 11 bases lying between them. Germline V gene data show CDR1 as MNHNS and CDR2 as SASEGT. CDR3 DNA: TGTGCCAGCAGTGAAGCGCTTCGGGTCCCAGATACGCAGTATTTT. This encodes CASSEALRVPDTQYF.

The chain couples TRBV11-3 to TRBJ2-1, with TRBD2 matching 8 bases. The CDR3 has 15 residues. With V trimmed by 4 bases and J by 4 bases, 6 bases remained unmatched. Germline CDR1 SGHNT, CDR2 YENEEA. The CDR3 sequence: CASSSRGGLYNEQFF. The CDR3 nucleotides read TGTGCCAGCAGCTCCCGGGGGGGCCTTTACAATGAGCAGTTCTTC.

The genes are TRBV5-4 and TRBJ1-1, with no clear D. The CDR3 has 15 residues. CDR1 SGHNT and CDR2 YYREEE come from the germline V gene (reference sequence). V shed 0 bases and J shed 2 bases, with 11 bases lying between them. The CDR3 protein is CASSLERAYNTEAFF. The DNA of the CDR3 is TGTGCCAGCAGCTTGGAGAGGGCTTATAACACTGAAGCTTTCTTT.

V is TRBV4-1 and J is TRBJ2-5, with TRBD2 matching over 10 bases. This CDR3 has 17 amino acids. Germline V gene data show CDR1 as MGHRA and CDR2 as YSYEKL. Unmatched junction bases numbered 8, after V lost 0 bases and J lost 4 bases. CDR3 sequence reads: CASSQEIAGGYGETQYF. As DNA, the CDR3 is TGCGCCAGCAGCCAAGAAATAGCGGGAGGATATGGAGAGACCCAGTACTTC.

This clone was detected only once. V gene TRBV20-1 combines with J gene TRBJ2-1; D is unresolved. This CDR3 region has 11 residues. Germline V lookup: CDR1 DFQATT, CDR2 SNEGSKA (reference sequence). V shed 6 bases and J shed 7 bases, with 10 bases lying between them. The CDR3 here is CSATRQNEQFF. CDR3 sequence (DNA): TGCAGTGCCACCAGGCAGAATGAGCAGTTCTTC.

CDR3 nucleotides: TGTGCCAGCGGGAGGGTTAACTATGGCTACACCTTC. Its protein product is CASGRVNYGYTF. J is TRBJ1-2 and V is TRBV6-5; D uncertain. In germline, CDR1 is MNHEY, CDR2 SVGAGI. The CDR3 consists of 12 residues. Trimming left V 8 bases short and J 1 base short, with 8 bases between.

This chain joins TRBV6-4 and TRBJ2-2; 10 bases agree with TRBD2. In germline, CDR1 is MRHNA, CDR2 SNTAGT. CDR3 length equals 15 residues. J was trimmed by 7 bases and V by 8 bases; bases with no gene match: 10. The CDR3 loop reads CASGESGRAFGELFF. As DNA, the CDR3 is TGTGCCAGCGGGGAGAGCGGGAGGGCCTTCGGGGAGCTGTTTTTT.

The chain couples TRBV5-6 to TRBJ2-7, with 11 nucleotides matching TRBD1. CDR1 is SGHDT, CDR2 YYEEEE, per germline. V lost 3 bases, J lost 1 base, and 15 bases stayed unmatched. CDR3 length: 19 residues. CDR3 DNA sequence: TGTGCCAGCAGCTGGGTATCCGGGACAGGGGGTACTAGGTCCTACGAGCAGTACTTC. Translated: CASSWVSGTGGTRSYEQYF. Full variable domain (outside the CDR3, taken from reference TRBV5-6 and TRBJ2-7): DAGVTQSPTHLIKTRGQQVTLRCSPKSGHDTVSWYQQALGQGPQFIFQYYEEEERQRGNFPDRFSGHQFPNYSSELNVNALLLGDSALYLCASSWVSGTGGTRSYEQYFGPGTRLTVT.

In DNA form, the CDR3 reads TGTGCCAGCAGCTTAGTAGAGAATTCACCCCTCCACTTT. It codes for CASSLVENSPLHF. The gene calls are TRBV11-2 and TRBJ1-6; D ambiguous. The V end lost 1 base, the J end lost 7 bases, and 5 bases lay between the germline ends. From germline, CDR1 is SGHAT and CDR2 FQNNGV. CDR3 size: 13 residues.

The CDR3 DNA reads TGTGCCAGCGGACTTAGTAGCCCCCTCCACTTT. It codes for CASGLSSPLHF. The V and J genes are TRBV27 and TRBJ1-6; D remains unclear. From germline, CDR1 is MNHEY and CDR2 SMNVEV (reference sequence). This CDR3 has 11 residues. Trimming pared 8 bases from V and 13 bases from J, leaving 12 bases between.

This clone was detected once. The gene calls are TRBV6-5 and TRBJ1-6; D is undetermined. The germline V and J ends were trimmed by 4 bases and 0 bases, with 10 bases remaining between them. Germline loops: CDR1 MNHEY, CDR2 SVGAGI. CDR3 size: 16 residues. The CDR3 DNA reads TGTGCCAGCAGTTTAATGGCCAGCTCCTATAATTCACCCCTCCACTTT. It codes for CASSLMASSYNSPLHF.

The chain links TRBV7-2 to TRBJ2-7; perhaps TRBD2 as D (6 bases). This CDR3 has 12 amino acids. The germline V and J ends were trimmed by 5 bases and 7 bases, with 12 bases remaining between them. Germline V lookup: CDR1 SGHTA, CDR2 FQGNSA. CDR3 nucleotide sequence: TGTGCCAGCAGCCCACCGGGGAGGGAGCAGTACTTC. Residues: CASSPPGREQYF.

The chain links TRBV5-1 to TRBJ2-1, with 12 bases fitting TRBD2. Losses at the gene ends were 1 base for V and 0 bases for J; bases not matched to a gene: 8. Germline CDR1 is SGHRS and CDR2 is YFSETQ. The CDR3 is 19 residues long. The CDR3 is CASSLSASGRAVSYNEQFF. The CDR3 DNA sequence: TGCGCCAGCAGCTTGTCCGCTAGCGGGAGGGCCGTCTCCTACAATGAGCAGTTCTTC.

The genes are TRBV6-5 and TRBJ1-5; D is uncertain. CDR1 and CDR2 from the germline V gene are MNHEY and SVGAGI. Trimming took off 5 bases at V and 3 bases at J, with 8 bases between the two ends. The CDR3 is made up of 13 amino acids. CDR3 nucleotide sequence: TGTGCCAGCAGTCAGGCCTCCAATCAGCCCCAGCATTTT. Translation gives CASSQASNQPQHF.

The V call is TRBV9, the J call TRBJ2-7, with TRBD2 matching 7 bases. There are 14 residues in the CDR3. Germline-derived CDR1 and CDR2 are SGDLS and YYNGEE. The V segment lost 3 bases and the J segment 2 bases; nucleotides outside the gene matches: 5. CDR3 loop: CASSEGAGTYEQYF. The CDR3, as DNA: TGTGCCAGCAGCGAGGGAGCGGGAACCTACGAGCAGTACTTC.

V usage is TRBV9 and J usage is TRBJ2-3; 9 nucleotides agree with TRBD2. V dropped 0 bases and J dropped 5; count of bases not matched to a gene: 10. The CDR3 extends over 17 amino acids. Germline CDR1 is SGDLS and CDR2 is YYNGEE. The CDR3 DNA sequence: TGTGCCAGCAGCGTAGATTTGGCGGGAGGGCCCCAAGATACGCAGTATTTT. Its translation: CASSVDLAGGPQDTQYF.

This chain uses TRBV6-5 with TRBJ2-1; 11 bases match TRBD2. Trimming at V came to 5 bases and at J to 7 bases, leaving 7 bases not matched to a gene. There are 15 residues in the CDR3. CDR1 MNHEY and CDR2 SVGAGI come from the germline V gene. This CDR3 reads CASSPLAGGGNEQFF. CDR3 nucleotide sequence: TGTGCCAGCAGTCCTTTAGCGGGAGGGGGGAATGAGCAGTTCTTC.

This clone was picked up one time. V gene TRBV30 combines with J gene TRBJ1-1; 7 nucleotides agree with TRBD1. The CDR3 spans 14 residues. Germline V lookup: CDR1 GTSNPN, CDR2 SVGIG (reference sequence). J lost 0 bases, V lost 2 bases, and 3 bases had no gene match. CDR3 protein: CAWSLDRLNTEAFF. The CDR3 DNA reads as TGTGCCTGGAGTCTGGACAGGCTGAACACTGAAGCTTTCTTT. The full variable domain, rest sourced from reference TRBV30 and TRBJ1-1, is SQTIHQWPATLVQPVGSPLSLECTVEGTSNPNLYWYRQAAGRGLQLLFYSVGIGQISSEVPQNLSASRPQDRQFILSSKKLLLSDSGFYLCAWSLDRLNTEAFFGQGTRLTVV.

DNA of the CDR3: TGTGCCAGCTCACCACCGAGCGGTGGGACTAAGCAGTTCTTC. Protein product: CASSPPSGGTKQFF. This sequence joins TRBV18 and TRBJ2-1, with 7 nucleotides matching TRBD2. Germline CDR1 is KGHSH and CDR2 is LQKENI. This CDR3 is 14 amino acids long. V lost 0 bases and J lost 11; bases outside the gene matches: 7.

The gene calls are TRBV4-1 and TRBJ2-6; TRBD1 aligns across 8 bases. Germline trimming cut 1 base from V and 4 bases from J; bases unmatched to any gene: 9. Germline V gene lookup returns CDR1 MGHRA and CDR2 YSYEKL. The CDR3 runs to 18 residues. DNA for the CDR3: TGCGCCAGCAGCCAAGCCGAGACAGGGGAGATAGGGGCCAACGTCCTGACTTTC. Its protein is CASSQAETGEIGANVLTF.

The chain couples TRBV7-3 to TRBJ2-5; 7 bases line up with TRBD2. With V trimmed by 2 bases and J by 5 bases, 2 bases remained unmatched. This CDR3 region has 13 residues. Germline V gene lookup returns CDR1 SGHTA and CDR2 FQGTGA. The CDR3 here is CASSLRGGETQYF. The CDR3 DNA reads as TGTGCCAGCAGCTTACGGGGAGGGGAGACCCAGTACTTC.

The rearrangement links TRBV19 to TRBJ2-7, with D hard to call. The CDR3 length is 13 residues. V lost 3 bases and J 9 bases, leaving 15 bases between the germline ends. CDR1 is LNHDA, CDR2 SQIVND, per germline (reference sequence). The CDR3 spells CASSIVHRKWQYF. The DNA of the CDR3 is TGTGCCAGTAGTATTGTACACCGTAAATGGCAGTACTTC.

The J gene is TRBJ1-1, the V gene TRBV6-1; 8 nucleotides agree with TRBD1. This CDR3 contains 18 residues. V lost 1 base to trimming and J lost 0 bases; unmatched junction nucleotides: 10. CDR1 and CDR2 (germline): MNHNS, SASEGT. The CDR3 reads CASSEGTGGVIMNTEAFF. DNA for the CDR3: TGTGCCAGCAGTGAAGGCACAGGGGGGGTGATTATGAACACTGAAGCTTTCTTT.

In the case of this clone: A read error may produce the germline difference seen at one junction end. The J gene is TRBJ2-5, the V gene TRBV5-4, with D perhaps matching TRBD2 (5 bases). This CDR3 has 14 amino acids. Germline V CDR1 and CDR2: SGHNT, YYREEE (reference sequence). CDR3 region: CAGRSNGDQETQYF. The CDR3 bases are TGTGCCGGCAGGTCTAACGGGGACCAAGAGACCCAGTACTTC.

The chain links TRBV6-1 to TRBJ2-1; TRBD2 matches at 7 bases. Losses at the gene ends were 6 bases for V and 6 bases for J; bases not matched to a gene: 11. Germline CDR1 is MNHNS and CDR2 is SASEGT. This CDR3 has 15 amino acids. The CDR3 here is CASSTGGGSINEQFF. CDR3 sequence (DNA): TGTGCCAGCAGCACCGGCGGGGGTTCCATCAATGAGCAGTTCTTC.

This chain links TRBV6-5 with TRBJ1-1, with TRBD1 as a possible D gene (6 bases). The germline gives CDR1 MNHEY, CDR2 SVGAGI. Trimming took off 6 bases at V and 2 bases at J, with 16 bases between the two ends. This CDR3 contains 15 residues. The CDR3 coding sequence is TGTGCCAGCAGAAGGGTTTTAGGGGGTAACACTGAAGCTTTCTTT. It specifies CASRRVLGGNTEAFF.

The gene calls are TRBV7-3 and TRBJ2-1, with D maybe TRBD2 (6 bases). Germline lookup yields CDR1 SGHTA and CDR2 FQGTGA. Trimming shortened V by 3 bases and J by 9 bases, and 30 bases separated the two germline ends. This CDR3 contains 19 residues. The CDR3 region is CASSFRDSKIPRHRREQFF. For the CDR3, the DNA is TGTGCCAGCAGCTTCCGGGACTCGAAAATCCCACGTCACCGGCGTGAGCAGTTCTTC.

The chain joins TRBV5-3 to TRBJ2-7, with D uncertain. TRBV5-3 is reported as an ORF; its role is uncertain. Trimming pared 1 base from V and 4 bases from J, leaving 9 bases between. This CDR3 contains 13 residues. The CDR3 coding sequence is TGTGCCAGAAGCTTGCTCGTCAGGTACGAGCAGTACTTC. Encoded protein: CARSLLVRYEQYF.

This chain links TRBV5-4 with TRBJ1-1; the match to TRBD1 covers 10 bases. The germline CDR1 and CDR2 sequences are SGHNT and YYREEE (reference sequence). CDR3 length: 15 residues. V gave up 5 bases and J gave up 3 bases; unmatched junction bases: 7. This chain's CDR3 is CASSGKTGGYTEAFF. Written as DNA, the CDR3 is TGTGCCAGCAGTGGAAAGACAGGGGGCTACACTGAAGCTTTCTTT.